The 30 T cell receptor beta chains reported below all come from one sample, sequenced in a study of radiotherapy plus CTLA-4 blockade in lung cancer. The protocol was immunoSEQ multiplex PCR, while the TCRdb copy is restricted to in-frame clones and leaves out a portion. The profile shows 80,000 to 100,000 clones, approximately 78% of them singletons. The specimen was peripheral blood, collected from a patient treated with radiotherapy plus ipilimumab. The receptors derive from a human donor with non-small cell lung cancer who had a partial response to radiotherapy plus ipilimumab.

Written as DNA, the CDR3 is TGTGCCAGCAGGGCCGGGACTAGACGCTACGAGCAGTACTTC. It specifies CASRAGTRRYEQYF. This chain uses TRBV28 with TRBJ2-5; 8 bases map to TRBD2. The DNA end is a closer match to TRBJ2-7, so the J assignment may be wrong. The CDR3 has 14 residues. Looked up from germline, CDR1 is MDHEN and CDR2 is SYDVKM.

The chain joins TRBV11-2 to TRBJ2-3, with 8 bases identical to TRBD1. After removal of 5 bases from V and 0 bases from J, the junction contained 1 base not matched to a gene. The CDR3 extends over 14 amino acids. Germline V gene sequence: CDR1 SGHAT, CDR2 FQNNGV. The CDR3 protein is CASSRTGSTDTQYF. The CDR3 region has the DNA TGTGCCAGCAGCCGGACAGGGAGCACAGATACGCAGTATTTT.

In its sample, this clone was seen a few times. The V and J genes are TRBV5-4 and TRBJ2-7, with a possible D match to TRBD1 (6 bases). Germline V gives CDR1 SGHNT, CDR2 YYREEE (reference sequence). There are 14 residues in the CDR3. The V end was cut by 4 bases, the J end by 2 bases, with 13 bases between. Here the CDR3 DNA reads TGTGCCAGCAGCCCAGGGGTGGGGACCTACGAGCAGTACTTC. Protein sequence: CASSPGVGTYEQYF.

The chain recombines TRBV5-5 with TRBJ1-2; D unresolved. The CDR3 loop spans 14 amino acids. From germline, CDR1 is SGHKS and CDR2 YYEKEE (reference sequence). V was shortened by 4 bases and J by 1 base, with 11 bases between the two germline ends. CDR3 DNA sequence: TGTGCCAGCAGCCAAAGGCGGGATAACTATGGCTACACCTTC. The encoded protein is CASSQRRDNYGYTF.

The chain employs TRBV25-1 and TRBJ2-7, with D perhaps matching TRBD1 (7 bases). Germline CDR1 is MGHDK and CDR2 is SYGVNS. Trimming removed 3 bases from V and 5 bases from J, with 17 bases in between. The CDR3 loop spans 15 amino acids. CDR3 sequence (DNA): TGTGCCAGCAGTGAGTCTCCCAGGGGGGTTAACGAGCAGTACTTC. Translation: CASSESPRGVNEQYF.

This chain links TRBV25-1 with TRBJ2-7, with TRBD2 as a possible D gene (5 bases). Germline V CDR1 and CDR2: MGHDK, SYGVNS. This CDR3 has 13 residues. The V end was cut by 7 bases, the J end by 1 base, with 11 bases between. The chain's CDR3 is CASTGSESYEQYF. CDR3 coding DNA: TGTGCCAGCACGGGAAGCGAGTCCTACGAGCAGTACTTC.

The CDR3: CASSDYGQNNEKLFF. In DNA form, the CDR3 reads TGTGCCAGCAGCGACTACGGACAGAATAATGAAAAACTGTTTTTT. This chain uses TRBV27 with TRBJ1-4; D possibly corresponds to TRBD1 (6 bases). Germline CDR1 reads MNHEY; CDR2 reads SMNVEV (reference sequence). V gave up 6 bases and J gave up 4 bases, with 15 bases separating them. The CDR3 sequence is 15 residues long.

This chain joins TRBV4-1 and TRBJ2-4; 9 bases are a match to TRBD2. V shed 0 bases and J 5 bases; nucleotides not matched to a gene: 5. This CDR3 has 16 amino acids. The germline gives CDR1 MGHRA, CDR2 YSYEKL. CDR3 coding DNA: TGCGCCAGCAGCCAAGAAAGGGCTAGCGGGGAAAACATTCAGTACTTC. It specifies CASSQERASGENIQYF.

This clone was recorded only once. V and J are TRBV13 and TRBJ1-1; D perhaps matches TRBD1 (6 bases). V lost 1 base to trimming and J lost 4 bases, with 10 bases between them. The length of the CDR3 is 14 residues. CDR1 and CDR2 from the germline V gene are PRHDT and FYEKMQ (reference sequence). This CDR3 is CASSLEGGGTEAFF. CDR3 sequence (DNA): TGTGCCAGCAGCTTAGAGGGAGGGGGCACTGAAGCTTTCTTT.

This clone occurred a few times. The V and J genes are TRBV10-3 and TRBJ1-4, with a weak D call TRBD1 (5 bases). The germline V gene encodes CDR1 ENHRY and CDR2 SYGVKD. The CDR3 sequence is 14 residues long. V was cut by 11 bases and J by 5 bases, with 18 bases left in between. As DNA, the CDR3 is TGTGCCTCCCGCGGGGCATTTGAGAATGAAAAACTGTTTTTT. It codes for CASRGAFENEKLFF.

The chain is built from TRBV2 and TRBJ1-1, with D possibly being TRBD1 (5 bases). The CDR3 has 12 residues. V dropped 7 bases and J dropped 3 bases, with 9 bases sitting between them. CDR1 and CDR2 from the germline V gene are SNHLY and FYNNEI. The DNA of the CDR3 is TGTGCCAGCACCAAGGGGTACACTGAAGCTTTCTTT. Amino acids: CASTKGYTEAFF.

This chain uses TRBV5-1 with TRBJ2-7, with TRBD2 matching 8 bases. The junction had 9 bases not matched to a gene; V was cut back by 1 base and J by 3 bases. In germline, CDR1 is SGHRS, CDR2 YFSETQ. This CDR3 has 16 amino acids. The CDR3: CASSLSGSGALYEQYF. CDR3 DNA: TGCGCCAGCAGCTTGTCTGGTAGCGGGGCCCTCTACGAGCAGTACTTC. The full variable domain, its missing parts supplied by reference TRBV5-1 and TRBJ2-7, is KAGVTQTPRYLIKTRGQQVTLSCSPISGHRSVSWYQQTPGQGLQFLFEYFSETQRNKGNFPGRFSGRQFSNSRSEMNVSTLELGDSALYLCASSLSGSGALYEQYFGPGTRLTVT.

The gene calls are TRBV6-6 and TRBJ2-3; D is undetermined. The CDR3 is made up of 13 amino acids. Germline V CDR1 and CDR2: MNHNY, SVGAGI (reference sequence). Between the trimmed V and J ends, which lost 6 bases and 1 base, there was a span of 8 bases. This CDR3 reads CASSRKRTDTQYF. The CDR3 DNA is TGTGCCAGCAGCAGAAAACGCACAGATACGCAGTATTTT.

The CDR3 loop is CASSPGQDRQPQHF. Here the CDR3 DNA reads TGCGCCAGCAGCCCAGGACAGGACCGACAGCCCCAGCATTTT. This sequence joins TRBV4-1 and TRBJ1-5; 7 positions agree with TRBD1. Germline loops: CDR1 MGHRA, CDR2 YSYEKL. V was pared by 4 bases and J by 7 bases, with 7 bases of the junction left unmatched. The CDR3 has 14 amino acids.

The chain is built from TRBV5-1 and TRBJ2-3; 12 bases are a match to TRBD1. Trimming removed 4 bases from V and 7 bases from J; junction bases left unmatched: 4. CDR1 is SGHRS, CDR2 YFSETQ, per germline. The CDR3 consists of 14 residues. CDR3 DNA: TGCGCCAGCAGCCGGGACAGGGGGCGTTATACGCAGTATTTT. This gives the protein CASSRDRGRYTQYF.

This clone was seen more than once but under ten times. This chain links TRBV9 with TRBJ2-3; 8 bases fit TRBD1. The length of the CDR3 is 16 residues. Trimming at V came to 4 bases and at J to 6 bases, leaving 13 bases not matched to a gene. Germline CDR1 is SGDLS and CDR2 is YYNGEE. Here the CDR3 reads CASSTTPGQVGDTQYF. CDR3 bases: TGTGCCAGCAGCACAACTCCGGGACAGGTGGGGGATACGCAGTATTTT.

The rearrangement links TRBV28 to TRBJ2-3; possible D gene TRBD2, 5 bases. CDR3 length: 15 residues. In germline, CDR1 is MDHEN, CDR2 SYDVKM. The V gene lost 4 bases and the J gene lost 0 bases, with 11 bases spanning the gap. The CDR3 nucleotides are TGTGCCAGCAGTTCCCCTAGCAGTAGCACAGATACGCAGTATTTT. Translating it yields CASSSPSSSTDTQYF.

This clone was counted a single time. The rearrangement joins TRBV6-1 to TRBJ1-1, with no clear D. Germline V gene data show CDR1 as MNHNS and CDR2 as SASEGT. Trimming shortened V by 5 bases and J by 4 bases, and 14 bases separated the two germline ends. This CDR3 comprises 14 residues. Here the CDR3 DNA reads TGTGCCAGCAGTTGGGAGGTGTCGAGCACTGAAGCTTTCTTT. This sequence encodes CASSWEVSSTEAFF.

This chain connects TRBV27 to TRBJ2-6; the D is unclear. Looked up from germline, CDR1 is MNHEY and CDR2 is SMNVEV (reference sequence). There are 18 residues in the CDR3. Between the trimmed V and J ends, which lost 1 base and 0 bases, there was a span of 13 bases. The DNA for the CDR3 is TGTGCCAGCAGTTTATTTGCGATTGCCCCCTCTGGGGCCAACGTCCTGACTTTC. Translating gives CASSLFAIAPSGANVLTF.

A remark on this clone: Other DNA variants within this sample encode the same CDR3. V and J are TRBV7-2 and TRBJ2-7; D is possibly TRBD2 (6 bases). The CDR3 covers 15 residues. Germline-derived CDR1 and CDR2 are SGHTA and FQGNSA. Trimming cost V 0 bases and J 0 bases, with 9 bases left between them. The CDR3 here is CASSLAFGGSYEQYF. The DNA for the CDR3 is TGTGCCAGCAGCTTAGCGTTCGGGGGCTCCTACGAGCAGTACTTC.

The chain links TRBV11-2 to TRBJ2-2; the match to TRBD2 covers 7 bases. The germline CDR1 and CDR2 sequences are SGHAT and FQNNGV. V shed 0 bases, J shed 6 bases, and the junction held 7 bases outside the gene matches. This CDR3 spans 16 amino acids. The CDR3 bases are TGTGCCAGCAGCTTAGATTTGACTAGCCATCCCGGGGAGCTGTTTTTT. Its protein product is CASSLDLTSHPGELFF.

The sample holds one count of this clone. The chain employs TRBV21-1 and TRBJ1-2; TRBD1 is the table's D call and was not checked against the DNA. TRBV21-1 is listed as a pseudogene. This CDR3 contains 16 residues. In nucleotides, the CDR3 is TGTGCCAGCAGCTCGCGGACAGGGGAGGGTCTATATGGCTACACCTTC. Translating it yields CASSSRTGEGLYGYTF.

This rearrangement joins TRBV9 to TRBJ2-7; 7 positions match TRBD1. Germline V gene lookup returns CDR1 SGDLS and CDR2 YYNGEE. The J segment lost 6 bases and the V segment lost 4 bases, leaving 19 bases of the junction unmatched. This CDR3 comprises 17 residues. This CDR3 reads CASSPRPGTATKSEQYF. For the CDR3, the DNA is TGTGCCAGCAGCCCCCGTCCCGGGACAGCAACTAAGTCCGAGCAGTACTTC.

The CDR3 sequence: CASSFGTSYNEQFF. The CDR3, as DNA: TGCGCCAGCAGCTTTGGCACTAGTTACAATGAGCAGTTCTTC. This chain uses TRBV5-1 with TRBJ2-1; possibly TRBD2 for D (5 bases). Germline V lookup: CDR1 SGHRS, CDR2 YFSETQ. V was pared by 2 bases and J by 4 bases, with 10 bases between. This CDR3 comprises 14 residues.

This clone appeared once. The gene calls are TRBV28 and TRBJ2-1; TRBD2 aligns across 8 bases. The CDR3 length is 17 residues. Germline-derived CDR1 and CDR2 are MDHEN and SYDVKM. J gave up 12 bases and V 2 bases, and 18 bases lay outside the gene matches. The CDR3 DNA reads as TGTGCCAGCAGTTTAACGCTAGGCGGGGGGCGCCTTCCAGGGCAGTTCTTC. As protein: CASSLTLGGGRLPGQFF. Filled out from reference TRBV28 and TRBJ2-1, the complete variable domain reads DVKVTQSSRYLVKRTGEKVFLECVQDMDHENMFWYRQDPGLGLRLIYFSYDVKMKEKGDIPEGYSVSREKKERFSLILESASTNQTSMYLCASSLTLGGGRLPGQFFGPGTRLTVL.

This chain links TRBV30 with TRBJ1-3; 7 bases agree with TRBD1. The CDR3 consists of 12 residues. V shed 5 bases and J 5 bases; nucleotides not matched to a gene: 3. CDR1 and CDR2 from the germline V gene are GTSNPN and SVGIG (reference sequence). The CDR3: CAWSGQRNTIYF. DNA of the CDR3: TGTGCCTGGTCGGGACAGCGAAACACCATATATTTT.

This clone was observed a single time. The V gene is TRBV27, the J gene TRBJ1-4; D remains unclear. The germline CDR1 and CDR2 sequences are MNHEY and SMNVEV (reference sequence). The ends were cut back, 1 base at V and 7 bases at J, with 10 bases in the middle. There are 14 residues in the CDR3. CDR3 sequence: CASSLYGEGEKLFF. Here the CDR3 DNA reads TGTGCCAGCAGTTTATATGGGGAGGGTGAAAAACTGTTTTTT.

This clone occurred once. V usage is TRBV5-5 and J usage is TRBJ1-2; TRBD1 matches 9 bases. The CDR3 spans 15 residues. Looked up from germline, CDR1 is SGHKS and CDR2 is YYEKEE (reference sequence). The J segment lost 3 bases and the V segment lost 0 bases, leaving 3 bases of the junction unmatched. The CDR3 bases are TGTGCCAGCAGCTTGGAGGGACAGGGCCACTATGGCTACACCTTC. It codes for CASSLEGQGHYGYTF.

The chain combines TRBV5-1 with TRBJ2-2, with TRBD2 matching over 10 bases. V lost 3 bases to trimming and J lost 4 bases; unmatched junction nucleotides: 3. This CDR3 has 15 amino acids. Germline CDR1 is SGHRS and CDR2 is YFSETQ. The CDR3 DNA follows: TGCGCCAGCAGCTCTAGCGGGAGCGGCACCGGGGAGCTGTTTTTT. This sequence encodes CASSSSGSGTGELFF.

The rearrangement uses TRBV7-3 and TRBJ2-1; 10 positions agree with TRBD2. Looked up from germline, CDR1 is SGHTA and CDR2 is FQGTGA. The CDR3 spans 15 residues. V was clipped by 2 bases and J by 7 bases; unmatched bases: 5. Written as DNA, the CDR3 is TGTGCCAGCAGCTTATGGCCTAGCGGGAGTAATGAGCAGTTCTTC. Amino acids: CASSLWPSGSNEQFF.